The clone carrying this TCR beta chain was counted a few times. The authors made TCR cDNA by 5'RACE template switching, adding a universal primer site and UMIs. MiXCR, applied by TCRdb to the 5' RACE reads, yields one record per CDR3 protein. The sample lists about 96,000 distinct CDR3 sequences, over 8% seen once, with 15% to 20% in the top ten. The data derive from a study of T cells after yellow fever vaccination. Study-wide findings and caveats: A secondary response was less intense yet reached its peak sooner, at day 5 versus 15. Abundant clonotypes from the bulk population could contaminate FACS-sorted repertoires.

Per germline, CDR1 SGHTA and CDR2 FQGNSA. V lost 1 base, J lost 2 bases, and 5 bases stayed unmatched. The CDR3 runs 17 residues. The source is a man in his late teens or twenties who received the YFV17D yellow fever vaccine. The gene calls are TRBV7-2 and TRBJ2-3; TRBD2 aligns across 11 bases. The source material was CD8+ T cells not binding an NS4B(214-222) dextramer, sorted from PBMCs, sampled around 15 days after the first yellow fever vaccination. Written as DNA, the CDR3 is TGTGCCAGCAGCTTAGTAGTAGCGGGGGGGCACACAGATACGCAGTATTTT. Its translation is CASSLVVAGGHTDTQYF.